This T cell receptor beta chain was obtained from a study of shared clonotypes between healthy human individuals. Study observations and caveats: Estimated richness was generally greater in naive than memory subsets. For sorted subsets, rarefaction showed incomplete sequencing despite large depth. Shared clonotypes: about 5.3% naive CD4, roughly 4% naive CD8, roughly 2.2% memory CD4, 0.4% memory CD8.

Measured with immunoSEQ multiplex PCR; TCRdb has only the in-frame clones, and not every one. Among 2,500,000 or so clones, around 92% were seen once, and the ten largest hold 0.37%. Note on this clone: Antigen: not known.

This TCR derives from a man younger than 30 in good health. Some clones in this sample may be carry-over from other donors' samples. The material sequenced was naive CD4+ T cells from PBMCs. Subset noted: CD45RA+ positively selected.

Here the CDR3 reads CASSYGTGRAYEQYF. DNA for the CDR3: TGTGCCAGCAGCTACGGGACAGGGAGGGCCTACGAGCAGTACTTC. The V call is TRBV5-4, the J call TRBJ2-7; 9 nucleotides agree with TRBD1. The CDR3 loop spans 15 amino acids. The germline CDR1 and CDR2 sequences are SGHNT and YYREEE (reference sequence). Losses at the gene ends were 3 bases for V and 2 bases for J; bases not matched to a gene: 6. Looking up the rest from reference TRBV5-4 and TRBJ2-7 gives the full variable domain: ETGVTQSPTHLIKTRGQQVTLRCSSQSGHNTVSWYQQALGQGPQFIFQYYREEENGRGNFPPRFSGLQFPNYSSELNVNALELDDSALYLCASSYGTGRAYEQYFGPGTRLTVT.